This entry concerns a single T cell receptor (beta chain). RNA transcripts provided the source from which TCR beta CDR3 regions were amplified. The HTBI primer set was used in a first-round RT-PCR of the TCR CDR3. TCRdb fed the multiplex PCR reads into MiXCR, producing one record per CDR3 protein. The sample gives 400,000 to 500,000 distinct CDR3 sequences, 14% of which show up once; about a sixth is in the top ten. The CDR3 consists of 21 residues. V was cut by 6 bases and J by 1 base, with 33 bases left in between. Germline V CDR1 and CDR2: SEHNR, FQNEAQ (reference sequence). This record comes from a study of T cells in Graves' hyperthyroidism and ophthalmopathy.

This TCR came from a woman between 18 and 29 years old with Graves' hyperthyroidism. Sequenced: blood. This chain links TRBV7-9 with TRBJ1-1; tentative D call: TRBD1 (6 bases). The CDR3 is CASRYGLPGHQDLSWNTEAFF. DNA for the CDR3: TGTGCCAGCAGATACGGGCTACCGGGACACCAAGATTTGTCGTGGAACACTGAAGCTTTCTTT.